This T cell receptor (beta chain) was observed in a study of lymphopenia after photon versus proton radiotherapy. In its sample, this clone was seen once. Here immunoSEQ multiplex PCR was the method, and the copy in TCRdb shows in-frame clones only, minus some. The sample includes 37,000 or so clones, under 90% of them seen just once. The starting material was peripheral blood, obtained from a patient treated with photon-based radiotherapy. The source is a man aged 45-65 years with gastric cancer.

CDR3 amino acids: CAWSEAGYGYTF. CDR3 nucleotide sequence: TGTGCCTGGAGTGAAGCAGGATATGGCTACACCTTC. The chain uses TRBV30 and TRBJ1-2; D is unresolved. The germline V and J ends were trimmed by 1 base and 5 bases, with 8 bases remaining between them. The CDR3 sequence is 12 residues long. CDR1 and CDR2 from the germline V gene are GTSNPN and SVGIG (reference sequence).